These 3 T cell receptor beta chains originate from one sample sequenced in a study of molecular identifiers for immune sequencing clone quantification. TCRdb passed the PCR reads through MiXCR, listing each CDR3 protein once. The sample has hundreds of thousands of distinct CDR3 sequences; 25% are singletons. Specimen: naive CD8+ T cells from blood, with Jurkat cell RNA spiked in. Stated subset: FACS-sorted CD8+CD4-CCR7+CD45RA+ naive T cells. The source of these receptors is a human donor in good health. Some libraries in this study had Jurkat cell RNA spiked in.

This clonotype showed up just a few times. The chain employs TRBV5-8 and TRBJ2-5; 12 positions match TRBD2. The CDR3 is 18 amino acids. Trimming at V came to 3 bases and at J to 1 base, leaving 10 bases not matched to a gene. Germline V gene data show CDR1 as SGHTS and CDR2 as YDEGEE. The CDR3 reads CASSSTSGGLVPQETQYF. CDR3 sequence (DNA): TGTGCCAGCAGCTCTACTAGCGGGGGGCTGGTACCCCAAGAGACCCAGTACTTC.

J is TRBJ2-7 and V is TRBV7-9; D is possibly TRBD2 (5 bases). Trimming removed 1 base at V and 2 bases at J, with 9 bases between. This CDR3 spans 14 amino acids. Germline loops: CDR1 SEHNR, CDR2 FQNEAQ (reference sequence). As DNA, the CDR3 is TGTGCCAGCAGCTTAGGCGTGAGGGCCTACGAGCAGTACTTC. It encodes CASSLGVRAYEQYF.

The gene calls are TRBV19 and TRBJ2-2; TRBD1 or TRBD2 may be the D gene (5 bases each). The germline V gene has CDR1 LNHDA and CDR2 SQIVND (reference sequence). The CDR3 length is 13 residues. The germline V and J ends were trimmed by 5 bases and 10 bases, with 14 bases remaining between them. The CDR3 protein is CASSPGTSEELFF. The CDR3 nucleotides are TGTGCCAGTAGTCCCGGGACCAGCGAGGAGCTGTTTTTT. Using reference TRBV19 and TRBJ2-2 for the parts outside the CDR3, the full variable domain is DGGITQSPKYLFRKEGQNVTLSCEQNLNHDAMYWYRQDPGQGLRLIYYSQIVNDFQKGDIAEGYSVSREKKESFPLTVTSAQKNPTAFYLCASSPGTSEELFFGEGSRLTVL.